This entry lists 21 T cell receptor beta chains sequenced from one sample in a study of T cells after posttransplantation cyclophosphamide. The method was immunoSEQ multiplex PCR; TCRdb's version includes in-frame clones alone and lacks a portion of them. The counts give around 12,000 clones, none of them seen only once; over 20% is held by the top ten. A marrow graft followed busulfan-fludarabine conditioning, with cyclophosphamide on days +3 and +4. The sample in question was PBMCs, obtained after allogeneic stem cell transplant with posttransplant cyclophosphamide. The receptor source for this set is a female patient in her forties who received an allogeneic stem cell transplant from a related donor, was CMV-positive, and had acute GVHD only. Some T cells may be the graft donor's.

The gene calls are TRBV25-1 and TRBJ1-3; no clear D gene. CDR1 and CDR2 (germline): MGHDK, SYGVNS. V lost 5 bases and J lost 9, with 17 bases in between. The CDR3 consists of 14 residues. CDR3 sequence: CASSPPGQVGTIYF. DNA for the CDR3: TGTGCCAGCAGTCCCCCCGGTCAGGTCGGCACCATATATTTT.

The chain joins TRBV7-2 to TRBJ2-5, with TRBD2 matching 14 bases. This CDR3 spans 15 amino acids. Germline lookup yields CDR1 SGHTA and CDR2 FQGNSA. The trim removed 5 bases at V and 6 bases at J, leaving 5 bases unmatched. The CDR3 DNA reads TGTGCCAGCAGCCTGGGACTAGCGGGGGCCCAGACCCAGTACTTC. Amino acids: CASSLGLAGAQTQYF.

This clone occurred many times. CDR3 bases: TGTGCCAGTAGGACTAAAGCGGGAGGTCACGAGACCCAGTACTTC. Translation: CASRTKAGGHETQYF. The chain has TRBV19 and TRBJ2-5, with TRBD2 identical over 9 bases. Per germline, CDR1 LNHDA and CDR2 SQIVND (reference sequence). The CDR3 spans 15 residues. Unmatched junction bases numbered 10, after V lost 6 bases and J lost 5 bases.

Sample share makes this clone medium-sized. V usage is TRBV7-9 and J usage is TRBJ1-4; D gene uncertain. V lost 4 bases, J lost 8 bases, and 8 bases lay in between. CDR1 is SEHNR, CDR2 FQNEAQ, per germline (reference sequence). CDR3 length: 12 amino acids. CDR3: CASSSGKEKLFF. The CDR3 DNA is TGTGCCAGCAGCTCAGGCAAAGAAAAACTGTTTTTT.

Points on this clone: One end of the junction varies from germline; a read error may be responsible. Other DNA sequences within the sample encode an identical CDR3. The chain links TRBV27 to TRBJ1-4, with 7 bases matching TRBD1. The CDR3 contains 16 residues. Germline CDR1 reads MNHEY; CDR2 reads SMNVEV (reference sequence). The CDR3 region has the DNA TGCGCCAGCAGTTTACTCCCCGGGACAGCTAATGAAAAACTGTTTTTT. It is translated as CASSLLPGTANEKLFF.

This clone turned up a few times. This chain uses TRBV4-1 with TRBJ2-3; D perhaps matches TRBD2 (5 bases). This CDR3 spans 14 amino acids. Germline assignment: CDR1 MGHRA and CDR2 YSYEKL. The V end lost 2 bases, the J end lost 12 bases, and 18 bases lay between the germline ends. The CDR3 DNA is TGCGCCAGCAGCCAACCTGGAGCGGAAAGGGCACAGTATTTT. Amino acids: CASSQPGAERAQYF.

This clone was counted at least ten times. For the CDR3, the DNA is TGCGCCAGCAGACATCAGGGTATTAGCACAGATACGCAGTATTTT. It translates to CASRHQGISTDTQYF. This chain connects TRBV4-1 to TRBJ2-3; a weak D match, TRBD1 (5 bases). Germline V gene lookup returns CDR1 MGHRA and CDR2 YSYEKL. V lost 6 bases and J 0 bases, leaving 13 bases between the germline ends. The CDR3 sequence is 15 residues long.

There are many counts of this clone. This chain joins TRBV25-1 and TRBJ2-1; D remains ambiguous. Germline assignment: CDR1 MGHDK and CDR2 SYGVNS. Trimming took 3 bases from V and 5 from J, leaving 11 bases between them. The CDR3 loop spans 14 amino acids. Here the CDR3 reads CASSDLNYDNEQFF. CDR3 nucleotide sequence: TGTGCCAGCAGTGATCTCAACTACGACAATGAGCAGTTCTTC.

In its sample, this clone was seen many times. V gene TRBV5-5 combines with J gene TRBJ2-4; D is ambiguous. Germline CDR1 and CDR2: SGHKS and YYEKEE (reference sequence). The V end lost 2 bases, the J end lost 3 bases, and 12 bases lay between the germline ends. This CDR3 is 15 amino acids long. The CDR3 reads CASSLLTSGKNIQYF. DNA of the CDR3: TGTGCCAGCAGCTTACTAACCTCTGGCAAAAACATTCAGTACTTC.

The sample holds many counts of this clone. The J gene is TRBJ2-1, the V gene TRBV27, with TRBD2 identical over 7 bases. The CDR3 sequence is 15 residues long. Losses at the gene ends were 2 bases for V and 3 bases for J; bases not matched to a gene: 4. Germline assignment: CDR1 MNHEY and CDR2 SMNVEV (reference sequence). The CDR3 protein is CASSLGGSRYNEQFF. The DNA for the CDR3 is TGTGCCAGCAGTTTAGGCGGGAGTCGCTACAATGAGCAGTTCTTC.

This clone was counted at least ten times. The chain joins TRBV6-5 to TRBJ2-1, with D tentatively TRBD1 (6 bases). V lost 4 bases to trimming and J lost 6 bases, with 19 bases between them. The V gene's germline CDR1 is MNHEY and CDR2 SVGAGI. The CDR3 runs 16 residues. The CDR3: CASSLLTGQGGNEQFF. The CDR3, as DNA: TGTGCCAGCAGTTTACTAACAGGGCAAGGCGGCAATGAGCAGTTCTTC.

This clone was recorded many times. The chain combines TRBV6-5 with TRBJ2-3; D gene ambiguous. V dropped 3 bases and J dropped 2 bases, with 12 bases sitting between them. Germline V CDR1 and CDR2: MNHEY, SVGAGI. The CDR3 has 15 amino acids. CDR3 amino acids: CASSYGGGDTDTQYF. The DNA for the CDR3 is TGTGCCAGCAGTTATGGCGGCGGAGACACAGATACGCAGTATTTT.

The sample holds a few counts of this clone. The rearrangement joins TRBV29-1 to TRBJ2-5; TRBD1 might be the D (5 bases). Germline assignment: CDR1 SQVTM and CDR2 ANQGSEA. This CDR3 is 13 amino acids long. V was trimmed by 2 bases and J by 2 bases, leaving 9 bases between them. The CDR3: CSVEPQGQETQYF. The DNA for the CDR3 is TGCAGCGTTGAACCTCAGGGACAAGAGACCCAGTACTTC.

This clone was detected ten times or more. J is TRBJ1-4 and V is TRBV6-6, with 7 bases lining up with TRBD1. Losses at the gene ends were 6 bases for V and 8 bases for J; bases not matched to a gene: 9. The CDR3 is 14 residues long. Germline CDR1 is MNHNY and CDR2 is SVGAGI (reference sequence). CDR3 DNA sequence: TGTGCCAGCAGCATCGACAGGGTTGGGGAAAAACTGTTTTTT. Amino acids: CASSIDRVGEKLFF.

This clone was detected a few times. This chain connects TRBV7-6 to TRBJ2-3; TRBD2 is a possible D gene (6 bases). The germline gives CDR1 SGHVS, CDR2 FNYEAQ. V was shortened by 2 bases and J by 2 bases, with 11 bases between the two germline ends. The length of the CDR3 is 15 residues. For the CDR3, the DNA is TGTGCCAGCAGCTTACAGGCGGGGACCACAGATACGCAGTATTTT. Its protein is CASSLQAGTTDTQYF. Looking up the rest from reference TRBV7-6 and TRBJ2-3 gives the full variable domain: GAGVSQSPRYKVTKRGQDVALRCDPISGHVSLYWYRQALGQGPEFLTYFNYEAQQDKSGLPNDRFSAERPEGSISTLTIQRTEQRDSAMYRCASSLQAGTTDTQYFGPGTRLTVL.

This clone was counted at least ten times. The chain links TRBV11-2 to TRBJ1-4; 7 bases are a match to TRBD1. V lost 5 bases to trimming and J lost 1 base; unmatched junction nucleotides: 1. Germline lookup yields CDR1 SGHAT and CDR2 FQNNGV. This CDR3 is 14 amino acids long. The CDR3 nucleotides are TGTGCCAGCAGCCAGGGGGGAACTAATGAAAAACTGTTTTTT. The encoded protein is CASSQGGTNEKLFF.

The chain joins TRBV6-5 to TRBJ1-3; D is perhaps TRBD1 (5 bases). The V end lost 1 base, the J end lost 5 bases, and 12 bases lay between the germline ends. The CDR3 spans 15 residues. Germline CDR1 MNHEY, CDR2 SVGAGI. CDR3 residues: CASSYYPGLRNTIYF. CDR3 nucleotides: TGTGCCAGCAGTTACTACCCAGGGTTGCGAAACACCATATATTTT.

This clone was recorded a few times. The chain links TRBV11-2 to TRBJ2-1; 10 positions agree with TRBD2. This CDR3 region has 14 residues. Germline trimming cut 6 bases from V and 4 bases from J; bases unmatched to any gene: 3. Germline loops: CDR1 SGHAT, CDR2 FQNNGV. In DNA form, the CDR3 reads TGTGCCAGCAGTACTAGCGGGGAATACAATGAGCAGTTCTTC. Its protein is CASSTSGEYNEQFF.

This chain connects TRBV7-2 to TRBJ2-5, with TRBD2 as a possible D gene (5 bases). The DNA matches TRBJ2-7 better at its end, which makes the J call doubtful. There are 13 residues in the CDR3. Germline V gene sequence: CDR1 SGHTA, CDR2 FQGNSA. The CDR3 spells CASSQSLASEQYF. CDR3 sequence (DNA): TGTGCCAGCAGCCAGTCTCTAGCAAGCGAGCAGTACTTC.

This clone was seen at least ten times. The chain is built from TRBV19 and TRBJ2-5, with D hard to call. V was cut by 5 bases and J by 4 bases, with 11 bases left in between. This CDR3 has 13 amino acids. Germline V CDR1 and CDR2: LNHDA, SQIVND (reference sequence). The chain's CDR3 is CASSYPRGETQYF. CDR3 DNA sequence: TGTGCCAGTAGTTATCCTAGAGGAGAGACCCAGTACTTC.

This clone has a count of ten or more. The chain links TRBV27 to TRBJ2-7; 8 positions match TRBD1. Trimming cost V 2 bases and J 7 bases; bases outside gene matches: 10. This CDR3 is 15 amino acids long. CDR1 is MNHEY and CDR2 is SMNVEV in the germline V gene (reference sequence). This CDR3 reads CASSLKGQGAGEQYV. CDR3 nucleotide sequence: TGTGCCAGCAGTTTAAAGGGGCAGGGGGCAGGTGAGCAGTACGTC.